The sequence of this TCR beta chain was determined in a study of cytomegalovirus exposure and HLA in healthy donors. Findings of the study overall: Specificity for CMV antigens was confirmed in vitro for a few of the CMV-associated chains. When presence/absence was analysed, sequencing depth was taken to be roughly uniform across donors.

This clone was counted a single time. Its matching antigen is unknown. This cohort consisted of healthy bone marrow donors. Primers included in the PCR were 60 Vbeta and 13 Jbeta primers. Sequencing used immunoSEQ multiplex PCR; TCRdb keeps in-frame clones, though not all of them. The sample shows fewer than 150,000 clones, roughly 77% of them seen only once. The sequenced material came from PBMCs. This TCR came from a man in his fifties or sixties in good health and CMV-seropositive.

The CDR3 region has the DNA TGTGCCAGCAGCTTAGGCACAGGGGGCTCAGGCGAGCAGTACTTC. Translation: CASSLGTGGSGEQYF. The chain carries TRBV7-9 and TRBJ2-7; 9 nucleotides match TRBD1. V dropped 1 base and J dropped 6; count of bases not matched to a gene: 7. CDR1 is SEHNR and CDR2 is FQNEAQ in the germline V gene (reference sequence). CDR3 length equals 15 residues.